Shown below are 20 T cell receptor beta chains from a single sample sequenced in a study of blood T cell repertoires in COVID-19. The protocol was immunoSEQ multiplex PCR, while the TCRdb copy is restricted to in-frame clones and leaves out a portion. The data hold 250,000 or so clones, with approximately 90% observed a single time. The source material was PBMCs or T cells enriched from blood (not recorded which). These receptors came from a woman aged 25 to 39 with acute COVID-19.

The V and J genes are TRBV5-1 and TRBJ2-7; 8 bases agree with TRBD1. The CDR3 has 15 residues. Germline CDR1 is SGHRS and CDR2 is YFSETQ. With V trimmed by 4 bases and J by 6 bases, 12 bases remained unmatched. CDR3 region: CASSIGTGGVAEQYF. DNA of the CDR3: TGCGCCAGCAGCATCGGGACAGGAGGGGTGGCCGAGCAGTACTTC.

The chain employs TRBV19 and TRBJ1-4; 7 bases map to TRBD1. Germline CDR1 LNHDA, CDR2 SQIVND (reference sequence). This CDR3 is 15 amino acids long. With V trimmed by 4 bases and J by 7 bases, 9 bases remained unmatched. CDR3 nucleotides: TGTGCCAGTAGTACTACATACAGGGGAGGTGAAAAACTGTTTTTT. This sequence encodes CASSTTYRGGEKLFF.

The chain is built from TRBV3-1 (or the pseudogene TRBV3-2) and TRBJ1-5; 8 nucleotides match TRBD1. Germline V gene data show CDR1 as LGHDT and CDR2 as YNNKEL (reference sequence). This CDR3 has 16 amino acids. The ends lost 4 bases at V and 3 bases at J; junction bases unmatched: 8. The CDR3 spells CASSPDRGAYNQPQHF. CDR3 coding DNA: TGTGCCAGCAGCCCTGACAGGGGCGCATACAATCAGCCCCAGCATTTT.

The chain recombines TRBV4-2 with TRBJ2-1, with D tentatively TRBD2 (5 bases). The CDR3 has 12 residues. The V end lost 4 bases, the J end lost 7 bases, and 8 bases lay between the germline ends. Germline loops: CDR1 LGHNA, CDR2 YNFKEQ. This CDR3 reads CASSLTSNEQFF. CDR3 coding DNA: TGTGCCAGCAGCCTCACTAGTAATGAGCAGTTCTTC.

This chain connects TRBV7-2 to TRBJ2-6, with a possible D match to TRBD2 (5 bases). The germline gives CDR1 SGHTA, CDR2 FQGNSA. V lost 4 bases, J lost 2 bases, and 12 bases lay in between. This CDR3 comprises 16 residues. In nucleotides, the CDR3 is TGTGCCAGCAGCTACTACTCCGGGGCTGGGGCCAACGTCCTGACTTTC. Its translation: CASSYYSGAGANVLTF. Filled out from reference TRBV7-2 and TRBJ2-6, the complete variable domain reads GAGVSQSPSNKVTEKGKDVELRCDPISGHTALYWYRQSLGQGLEFLIYFQGNSAPDKSGLPSDRFSAERTGGSVSTLTIQRTQQEDSAVYLCASSYYSGAGANVLTFGAGSRLTVL.

This clone is a singleton in its sample. The CDR3 sequence is CASSIGSEGQFF. The DNA for the CDR3 is TGTGCCAGTAGTATAGGCTCGGAGGGGCAGTTCTTC. The chain uses TRBV19 and TRBJ2-1, with a possible D match to TRBD2 (6 bases). This CDR3 comprises 12 residues. Trimming took 1 base from V and 12 from J, leaving 10 bases between them. CDR1 is LNHDA, CDR2 SQIVND, per germline (reference sequence).

This clone showed up just a few times. The V and J genes are TRBV19 and TRBJ2-2; 13 bases map to TRBD2. Germline V gene lookup returns CDR1 LNHDA and CDR2 SQIVND (reference sequence). The J segment lost 3 bases and the V segment lost 7 bases, leaving 8 bases of the junction unmatched. The CDR3 runs to 17 residues. The CDR3: CASTPQLAGGHTGELFF. The CDR3 nucleotides are TGTGCCAGTACCCCCCAACTAGCGGGGGGGCACACCGGGGAGCTGTTTTTT. The full variable domain, completed using reference TRBV19 and TRBJ2-2, is DGGITQSPKYLFRKEGQNVTLSCEQNLNHDAMYWYRQDPGQGLRLIYYSQIVNDFQKGDIAEGYSVSREKKESFPLTVTSAQKNPTAFYLCASTPQLAGGHTGELFFGEGSRLTVL.

This clone appeared a single time. The genes are TRBV4-3 and TRBJ1-3; D is undetermined. The CDR3 extends over 14 amino acids. Between the trimmed V and J ends, which lost 2 bases and 1 base, there was a span of 6 bases. Germline V gene lookup returns CDR1 LGHNA and CDR2 YSLEER. The CDR3, as DNA: TGCGCCAGCAGCCAAAGAGGTTCTGGAAACACCATATATTTT. This encodes CASSQRGSGNTIYF.

The chain recombines TRBV6-5 with TRBJ1-5, with D unresolved. The CDR3 loop spans 14 amino acids. Deletions cut 3 bases from V and 4 bases from J, with 10 bases between. The germline gives CDR1 MNHEY, CDR2 SVGAGI. The CDR3 coding sequence is TGTGCCAGCAGTTATAGCGCCAGAAATCAGCCCCAGCATTTT. Amino acids: CASSYSARNQPQHF.

A single count supports this clone. The chain carries TRBV30 and TRBJ2-1; 7 positions agree with TRBD2. This CDR3 has 15 residues. CDR1 GTSNPN and CDR2 SVGIG come from the germline V gene (reference sequence). V shed 0 bases, J shed 3 bases, and the junction held 5 bases outside the gene matches. The CDR3 reads CAWSVAGTYYNEQFF. DNA of the CDR3: TGTGCCTGGAGTGTAGCGGGGACCTACTACAATGAGCAGTTCTTC.

The rearrangement links TRBV5-1 to TRBJ1-6; D gene uncertain. The CDR3 sequence is 15 residues long. The germline CDR1 and CDR2 sequences are SGHRS and YFSETQ. Deletions cut 1 base from V and 7 bases from J, with 12 bases between. The CDR3 loop reads CASSLTGDPNSPLHF. The CDR3 DNA reads as TGCGCCAGCAGCTTGACGGGAGACCCGAATTCACCCCTCCACTTT.

The chain has TRBV18 and TRBJ2-2; D gene uncertain. Germline V gives CDR1 KGHSH, CDR2 LQKENI. Trimming removed 2 bases at V and 6 bases at J, with 16 bases between. The length of the CDR3 is 16 residues. CDR3 DNA sequence: TGTGCCAGCTCACCAAATCACGCGGAGTCATCCGGGGAGCTGTTTTTT. Encoded protein: CASSPNHAESSGELFF.

The rearrangement uses TRBV12-3 or TRBV12-4 and TRBJ1-4, with D hard to call. The ends were cut back, 5 bases at V and 8 bases at J, with 9 bases in the middle. The CDR3 extends over 12 amino acids. As DNA, the CDR3 is TGTGCCAGCAGTGAGGACTTCGAAAAACTGTTTTTT. Protein product: CASSEDFEKLFF.

This chain connects TRBV5-6 to TRBJ1-1; 8 nucleotides match TRBD1. CDR3 size: 16 residues. The germline V gene encodes CDR1 SGHDT and CDR2 YYEEEE. The ends lost 4 bases at V and 3 bases at J; junction bases unmatched: 11. The CDR3 sequence is CASSLFQGARDTEAFF. Here the CDR3 DNA reads TGTGCCAGCAGCCTCTTCCAGGGGGCGCGAGACACTGAAGCTTTCTTT.

V and J are TRBV13 and TRBJ1-6; D unresolved. V was shortened by 5 bases and J by 0 bases, with 8 bases between the two germline ends. CDR1 is PRHDT, CDR2 FYEKMQ, per germline (reference sequence). The CDR3 contains 15 residues. CDR3 in amino acids: CASSPPGSYNSPLHF. The DNA of the CDR3 is TGTGCCAGCAGCCCCCCGGGCTCCTATAATTCACCCCTCCACTTT.

The chain is built from TRBV7-9 and TRBJ1-3, with D perhaps TRBD1 (5 bases). Trimming took off 4 bases at V and 0 bases at J, with 10 bases between the two ends. From germline, CDR1 is SEHNR and CDR2 FQNEAQ (reference sequence). This CDR3 is built from 15 residues. DNA for the CDR3: TGTGCCAGCAGCTCCGCGGGGGGCTCTGGAAACACCATATATTTT. Residues: CASSSAGGSGNTIYF.

This clone has more than one count but fewer than ten. This rearrangement joins TRBV10-2 to TRBJ1-2; TRBD1 matches at 8 bases. The length of the CDR3 is 15 residues. CDR1 is WSHSY, CDR2 SAAADI, per germline. Trimming removed 3 bases from V and 6 bases from J; junction bases left unmatched: 9. This chain's CDR3 is CASSDRARDRNGYTF. The CDR3 DNA sequence: TGCGCCAGCAGTGATAGAGCCCGGGACAGGAATGGCTACACCTTC.

The chain couples TRBV25-1 to TRBJ2-2; a weak D match, TRBD1 (6 bases). Trimming stripped 7 bases from V and 4 bases from J, with 10 bases between. In germline, CDR1 is MGHDK, CDR2 SYGVNS. CDR3 length: 13 amino acids. The CDR3 bases are TGTGCCAGCACCGAAGGGGGCACCGGGGAGCTGTTTTTT. This translates into CASTEGGTGELFF.

The chain carries TRBV7-8 and TRBJ2-2; TRBD1 matches at 7 bases. The germline V gene encodes CDR1 SGHVS and CDR2 FQNEAQ. V was pared by 5 bases and J by 5 bases, with 11 bases of the junction left unmatched. The CDR3 covers 16 residues. CDR3 sequence (DNA): TGTGCCAGCAGCCTGGACAGGTGGGGAACTACCGGGGAGCTGTTTTTT. Encoded protein: CASSLDRWGTTGELFF.

This clone was counted once. V and J are TRBV7-8 and TRBJ1-1; perhaps TRBD1 as D (5 bases). This CDR3 contains 17 residues. V lost 0 bases, J lost 6 bases, and 20 bases lay in between. Germline loops: CDR1 SGHVS, CDR2 FQNEAQ. The CDR3, as DNA: TGTGCCAGCAGCTTAGCGATCCCCGGACACCCAGGGTCTGAAGCTTTCTTT. It specifies CASSLAIPGHPGSEAFF.